This entry lists 30 T cell receptor beta chains sequenced from one sample in a study of blood T cells in healthy people across ages. The use of a sample-barcoded 5' primer and a J-beta primer mix characterized a second PCR of about 7 to 12 cycles. TCRdb reprocessed the 5' RACE reads via MiXCR and lists one record per CDR3 protein. Of about 750,000 distinct CDR3 sequences in the sample, about 55% were seen once. The sample consisted of blood. The origin of the receptors is an elderly man in good health.

This clonotype has a handful of counts. J is TRBJ2-5 and V is TRBV20-1; D is ambiguous. This CDR3 contains 13 residues. V was shortened by 6 bases and J by 4 bases, with 15 bases between the two germline ends. Looked up from germline, CDR1 is DFQATT and CDR2 is SNEGSKA (reference sequence). CDR3 nucleotides: TGCAGTGCCTTGCTATCCCCGGGAGAGACCCAGTACTTC. It translates to CSALLSPGETQYF.

The chain has TRBV20-1 and TRBJ2-3; D is ambiguous. This CDR3 has 13 residues. From germline, CDR1 is DFQATT and CDR2 SNEGSKA (reference sequence). Trimming cost V 6 bases and J 2 bases, with 12 bases left between them. The CDR3 region is CSADKGNTDTQYF. CDR3 nucleotide sequence: TGCAGTGCCGACAAGGGTAACACAGATACGCAGTATTTT.

V usage is TRBV5-1 and J usage is TRBJ2-5, with D unclear. The CDR3 loop spans 12 amino acids. The V end lost 5 bases, the J end lost 3 bases, and 8 bases lay between the germline ends. Germline CDR1 SGHRS, CDR2 YFSETQ. CDR3 coding DNA: TGCGCCAGCAGTAATTTAAAAGAGACCCAGTACTTC. This translates into CASSNLKETQYF.

This chain joins TRBV6-2 or TRBV6-3 and TRBJ2-1, with 8 bases lining up with TRBD1. Germline CDR1 is MNHEY and CDR2 is SVGEGT. The CDR3 has 14 residues. J lost 10 bases, V lost 6 bases, and 11 bases had no gene match. The CDR3 coding sequence is TGTGCCAGCAGCCGAGATGGACAGGGAAAAGAGCAGTTCTTC. Translated, it gives CASSRDGQGKEQFF.

This clonotype showed up just a few times. This sequence joins TRBV11-2 and TRBJ2-5; TRBD1 aligns across 8 bases. The J call could be wrong; TRBJ2-7 is a better fit for the DNA end. The CDR3 is 15 amino acids. The germline V gene encodes CDR1 SGHAT and CDR2 FQNNGV. This CDR3 reads CASSSPRDRFYEQYF. CDR3 bases: TGTGCCAGCAGCTCCCCCCGGGACAGGTTCTACGAGCAGTACTTC.

The chain couples TRBV18 to TRBJ2-1; 9 bases are shared with TRBD1. CDR1 is KGHSH and CDR2 is LQKENI in the germline V gene. Losses at the gene ends were 4 bases for V and 3 bases for J; bases not matched to a gene: 10. This CDR3 contains 17 residues. The CDR3 DNA follows: TGTGCCAGCTCACTGTTGACAGGGGGGACGCACTACAATGAGCAGTTCTTC. This codes for CASSLLTGGTHYNEQFF.

V is TRBV7-2 and J is TRBJ2-7; D unresolved. Germline V CDR1 and CDR2: SGHTA, FQGNSA. The germline V and J ends were trimmed by 5 bases and 0 bases, with 8 bases remaining between them. The CDR3 consists of 13 residues. The DNA of the CDR3 is TGTGCCAGCAGCAGTTACCTCTCCTACGAGCAGTACTTC. It codes for CASSSYLSYEQYF.

This clonotype was seen more than once but under ten times. The J gene is TRBJ2-3, the V gene TRBV5-1, with 7 bases aligning to TRBD1. The CDR3 consists of 19 residues. Germline V gene sequence: CDR1 SGHRS, CDR2 YFSETQ. The V and J ends lost 4 bases and 0 bases, in that order; junction bases with no gene match: 17. In DNA, the CDR3 is TGCGCCAGCAGCCGCTCAACGGGACAGCCAAATTTGAGCACAGATACGCAGTATTTT. Translation gives CASSRSTGQPNLSTDTQYF.

The gene calls are TRBV29-1 and TRBJ2-1; D gene uncertain. V shed 7 bases and J shed 6 bases, with 13 bases lying between them. Germline-derived CDR1 and CDR2 are SQVTM and ANQGSEA. The length of the CDR3 is 12 residues. The CDR3 sequence: CSADSGLNEQFF. The CDR3 region has the DNA TGCAGCGCTGACTCGGGTCTCAATGAGCAGTTCTTC.

The chain combines TRBV4-1 with TRBJ2-3; D may be TRBD1 or TRBD2 (5 bases each). CDR1 is MGHRA and CDR2 is YSYEKL in the germline V gene. The CDR3 is made up of 14 amino acids. V was shortened by 0 bases and J by 1 base, with 5 bases between the two germline ends. CDR3 region: CASSQEGGTDTQYF. CDR3 DNA: TGCGCCAGCAGCCAAGAGGGGGGCACAGATACGCAGTATTTT.

The V gene is TRBV7-2, the J gene TRBJ2-2, with 11 bases that match TRBD2. There are 16 residues in the CDR3. Germline V CDR1 and CDR2: SGHTA, FQGNSA. Trimming cost V 5 bases and J 6 bases; bases outside gene matches: 8. Written as DNA, the CDR3 is TGTGCCAGCAGCCCATTGACTAGCGGGACCCCCGGGGAGCTGTTTTTT. It specifies CASSPLTSGTPGELFF. Full variable domain (remainder filled in from reference TRBV7-2 and TRBJ2-2): GAGVSQSPSNKVTEKGKDVELRCDPISGHTALYWYRQSLGQGLEFLIYFQGNSAPDKSGLPSDRFSAERTGGSVSTLTIQRTQQEDSAVYLCASSPLTSGTPGELFFGEGSRLTVL.

This sequence joins TRBV20-1 and TRBJ2-4, with a weak D call TRBD1 (5 bases). Deletions cut 8 bases from V and 1 base from J, with 21 bases between. This CDR3 is built from 16 residues. CDR1 and CDR2 (germline): DFQATT, SNEGSKA (reference sequence). CDR3 DNA: TGCAGTCCAGGCGTCGACAGCCTCGGCGCCAAAAACATTCAGTACTTC. Its protein product is CSPGVDSLGAKNIQYF.

This clonotype was seen a few times. The chain is built from TRBV20-1 and TRBJ2-3; TRBD1 might be the D (7 bases). Germline lookup yields CDR1 DFQATT and CDR2 SNEGSKA (reference sequence). The length of the CDR3 is 17 residues. The germline V and J ends were trimmed by 6 bases and 14 bases, with 36 bases remaining between them. CDR3 residues: CSAEDSRGAFGHRYAYF. The CDR3 DNA reads as TGCAGTGCGGAAGATAGCAGGGGGGCATTCGGGCACAGATACGCGTATTTT.

V is TRBV6-6 and J is TRBJ2-2; a possible D gene is TRBD2 (6 bases). This CDR3 is built from 13 residues. Germline assignment: CDR1 MNHNY and CDR2 SVGAGI (reference sequence). V was cut by 6 bases and J by 6 bases, with 11 bases left in between. The CDR3 loop is CASSWRDPGELFF. CDR3 nucleotides: TGTGCCAGCAGCTGGAGGGATCCCGGGGAGCTGTTTTTT.

V and J are TRBV29-1 and TRBJ2-5; TRBD2 is a possible D gene (5 bases). The CDR3 consists of 11 residues. Germline V gives CDR1 SQVTM, CDR2 ANQGSEA. V lost 7 bases and J lost 5, with 11 bases in between. CDR3 sequence: CSGKGSETQYF. CDR3 sequence (DNA): TGCAGCGGTAAAGGGAGCGAGACCCAGTACTTC. The whole variable domain, remainder taken from reference TRBV29-1 and TRBJ2-5, is SAVISQKPSRDICQRGTSLTIQCQVDSQVTMMFWYRQQPGQSLTLIATANQGSEATYESGFVIDKFPISRPNLTFSTLTVSNMSPEDSSIYLCSGKGSETQYFGPGTRLLVL.

This rearrangement joins TRBV5-1 to TRBJ2-4; tentatively, D is TRBD1 or TRBD2 (5 bases each). V was pared by 5 bases and J by 6 bases, with 15 bases between. CDR1 and CDR2 (germline): SGHRS, YFSETQ. This CDR3 region has 14 residues. The CDR3 reads CASRMGDSINIQYF. The CDR3 coding sequence is TGCGCCAGCAGGATGGGAGACAGTATAAACATTCAGTACTTC.

This clonotype occurred once. The limits of the CDR3 on the DNA are not certain, so only TCRdb's listed CDR3 is given. The chain is built from TRBV5-1 and TRBJ2-1; the D call of TRBD2 is as the table states it, not checked on the DNA. Germline V gene sequence: CDR1 SGHRS, CDR2 YFSETQ. Including both end residues, the CDR3 is 14 amino acids long. The CDR3 is CACSAGLAGNEQFF.

V is TRBV12-3 or TRBV12-4 and J is TRBJ2-7; TRBD1 aligns across 7 bases. The CDR3 contains 13 residues. The V and J ends lost 7 bases and 2 bases, in that order; junction bases with no gene match: 5. The CDR3 sequence is CASTPTGTYEQYF. The CDR3 DNA reads TGTGCCAGCACTCCGACAGGGACCTACGAGCAGTACTTC.

This clonotype was seen more than once but under ten times. The V gene is TRBV5-1, the J gene TRBJ2-7; no reliable D call. The germline V gene has CDR1 SGHRS and CDR2 YFSETQ. This CDR3 has 11 amino acids. Trimming removed 2 bases at V and 6 bases at J, with 6 bases between. Here the CDR3 reads CASSFRLEQYF. Written as DNA, the CDR3 is TGCGCCAGCAGCTTCCGTCTCGAGCAGTACTTC.

This clonotype appeared a few times. The chain links TRBV9 to TRBJ1-2, with D possibly matching TRBD1 (5 bases). There are 15 residues in the CDR3. V dropped 0 bases and J dropped 0 bases, with 9 bases sitting between them. CDR1 is SGDLS, CDR2 YYNGEE, per germline. The CDR3: CASSVGGGSNYGYTF. The CDR3 DNA is TGTGCCAGCAGCGTAGGCGGGGGTTCTAACTATGGCTACACCTTC.

The chain recombines TRBV5-1 with TRBJ2-1; D perhaps matches TRBD2 (6 bases). This CDR3 is built from 15 residues. Trimming stripped 4 bases from V and 4 bases from J, with 15 bases between. Per germline, CDR1 SGHRS and CDR2 YFSETQ. The CDR3 region is CASSAGTLVYNEQFF. The CDR3, as DNA: TGCGCCAGCAGCGCTGGGACTTTGGTATACAATGAGCAGTTCTTC.

The V and J genes are TRBV29-1 and TRBJ2-1, with 7 bases fitting TRBD2. Trimming removed 7 bases from V and 7 bases from J; junction bases left unmatched: 10. This CDR3 region has 13 residues. Germline CDR1 SQVTM, CDR2 ANQGSEA. The CDR3 DNA is TGCAGCGCCCAAGGACTAGTCACGAATGAGCAGTTCTTC. Residues: CSAQGLVTNEQFF.

The chain combines TRBV5-1 with TRBJ2-5, with 8 bases aligning to TRBD2. V was pared by 1 base and J by 4 bases, with 27 bases of the junction left unmatched. This CDR3 is 22 amino acids long. The germline V gene encodes CDR1 SGHRS and CDR2 YFSETQ. The CDR3 region is CASSLRPTGVPVAGRGRETQYF. The CDR3, as DNA: TGCGCCAGCAGCTTGAGGCCTACGGGGGTACCGGTAGCGGGACGGGGCAGAGAGACCCAGTACTTC.

This clonotype was seen once. V gene TRBV18 combines with J gene TRBJ1-1; maybe TRBD1 (6 bases). There are 17 residues in the CDR3. Germline values: CDR1 KGHSH, CDR2 LQKENI. V lost 6 bases to trimming and J lost 0 bases, with 20 bases between them. The DNA for the CDR3 is TGTGCCAGCTCTCGAAAACGGGACACCAGCATGAACACTGAAGCTTTCTTT. Amino acids: CASSRKRDTSMNTEAFF.

V is TRBV18 and J is TRBJ2-7; the D gene is possibly TRBD1 (5 bases). CDR1 is KGHSH and CDR2 is LQKENI in the germline V gene. The CDR3 sequence is 13 residues long. The V gene lost 2 bases and the J gene lost 3 bases, with 8 bases spanning the gap. CDR3 DNA sequence: TGTGCCAGCTCACCAAAAGGGGACTACGAGCAGTACTTC. Amino acid sequence: CASSPKGDYEQYF. The full variable domain, rest sourced from reference TRBV18 and TRBJ2-7, is NAGVMQNPRHLVRRRGQEARLRCSPMKGHSHVYWYRQLPEEGLKFMVYLQKENIIDESGMPKERFSAEFPKEGPSILRIQQVVRGDSAAYFCASSPKGDYEQYFGPGTRLTVT.

The V and J genes are TRBV20-1 and TRBJ2-5; no clear D. This CDR3 region has 13 residues. Germline CDR1 DFQATT, CDR2 SNEGSKA (reference sequence). V gave up 1 base and J gave up 11 bases, with 17 bases separating them. The CDR3 nucleotides read TGCAGTGCTAGAGGGGTCAAAAAAAATGAGCAGTACTTC. This gives the protein CSARGVKKNEQYF.

This sequence joins TRBV2 and TRBJ2-5; the D gene is possibly TRBD2 (6 bases). Per germline, CDR1 SNHLY and CDR2 FYNNEI. V was shortened by 6 bases and J by 11 bases, with 19 bases between the two germline ends. This CDR3 comprises 13 residues. Here the CDR3 DNA reads TGTGCCAGCAGAGAGGACTACAACAATGAGCAGTACTTC. This gives the protein CASREDYNNEQYF. Together with reference TRBV2 and TRBJ2-5, the CDR3 gives the full variable domain: EPEVTQTPSHQVTQMGQEVILRCVPISNHLYFYWYRQILGQKVEFLVSFYNNEISEKSEIFDDQFSVERPDGSNFTLKIRSTKLEDSAMYFCASREDYNNEQYFGPGTRLLVL.

The sample holds a few counts of this clonotype. CDR3 sequence: CSVALGQGAGANVLTF. In DNA form, the CDR3 reads TGCAGCGTTGCTCTGGGACAGGGGGCTGGGGCCAACGTCCTGACTTTC. The rearrangement joins TRBV29-1 to TRBJ2-6; 11 bases are a match to TRBD1. The junction had 4 bases not matched to a gene; V was cut back by 4 bases and J by 2 bases. Germline V gene sequence: CDR1 SQVTM, CDR2 ANQGSEA. This CDR3 has 16 amino acids.

The rearrangement joins TRBV7-6 to TRBJ2-1, with D possibly matching TRBD1 (5 bases). V gave up 0 bases and J gave up 1 base, with 10 bases separating them. CDR1 SGHVS and CDR2 FNYEAQ come from the germline V gene. The CDR3 is made up of 16 amino acids. This chain's CDR3 is CASSLAGRVSYNEQFF. The CDR3 DNA reads TGTGCCAGCAGCTTAGCGGGCAGGGTATCCTACAATGAGCAGTTCTTC.

The gene calls are TRBV25-1 and TRBJ2-5; the match to TRBD1 covers 8 bases. The DNA end lines up better with TRBJ2-7; the J call may be wrong. The germline V gene encodes CDR1 MGHDK and CDR2 SYGVNS. The CDR3 loop spans 16 amino acids. For the CDR3, the DNA is TGTGCCAGCAGTGCCGCAACAGGGGGAGGTGCCTACGAGCAGTACTTC. It is translated as CASSAATGGGAYEQYF.